These T cell receptor beta chains were read from a single sample in a study of blood T cell repertoires in COVID-19. The repertoire was sequenced with immunoSEQ multiplex PCR; TCRdb's copy has only in-frame clones and lacks some. The sample lists 56,000 or so clones; over 75% were seen once. The sequenced material came from peripheral blood. All receptors derive from a human donor in a cohort sampled during active COVID-19. Each CDR3 is given with its conserved first and last residue. The D gene is left open where the match is weak. Clone sizes are given selectively: once, few, many, or a class where the clone is expanded.

clone_size,v_call,j_call,d_call,cdr3_nt,cdr3_aa
once,TRBV11-2,TRBJ2-1,-,TGTGCCAGCAGCTTGGAGCCCCGCGTAGACTATGAGCAGTTCTTC,CASSLEPRVDYEQFF
-,TRBV27,TRBJ2-7,TRBD2,TGTGCCAGCAGTGCGGCGGGACTAGCGACCATCTACGAGCAGTACTTC,CASSAAGLATIYEQYF
-,TRBV4-1,TRBJ2-5,TRBD2,TGCGCCAGCAGCCAACGCCTACTAGCGGGGCAAGAGACCCAGTACTTC,CASSQRLLAGQETQYF
-,TRBV9,TRBJ2-7,TRBD1,TGTGCCAGCAGCCCAACAGGGGGCGTGGGATACGAGCAGTACTTC,CASSPTGGVGYEQYF
once,TRBV5-4,TRBJ2-1,-,TGTGCCAGCAGCTTGGGTGGTAGCCTGGCCTACAATGAGCAGTTCTTC,CASSLGGSLAYNEQFF
once,TRBV28,TRBJ2-5,-,TGTGCCAGCAGGGGGCTTTTGGAGGGTCCCCAAGAGACCCAGTACTTC,CASRGLLEGPQETQYF
once,TRBV4-2,TRBJ2-1,TRBD2,TGTGCCAGCAGCTCCCTTCTAGCGGGAGGGCCAGGAAATGAGCAGTTCTTC,CASSSLLAGGPGNEQFF
-,TRBV29-1,TRBJ2-3,-,TGCAGCGCATCCAACACAGATACGCAGTATTTT,CSASNTDTQYF
-,TRBV2,TRBJ2-7,TRBD2,TGTGCCAGCAGCGGTCTAGCGGGAGGGCCCGAGCAGTACTTC,CASSGLAGGPEQYF
-,TRBV19,TRBJ1-1,-,TGTGCCAGTAGTATTGGAGTTTTAAGTGGGACTGAAGCTTTCTTT,CASSIGVLSGTEAFF
-,TRBV9,TRBJ1-5,-,TGTGCCAGCAGCGTAGGGTCGGACACCCAGCCCCAGCATTTT,CASSVGSDTQPQHF
-,TRBV25-1,TRBJ2-4,-,TGTGCCAGCAGTGAACTGGCAGCCAAAAACATTCAGTACTTC,CASSELAAKNIQYF
-,TRBV5-4,TRBJ2-1,TRBD2,TGTGCCAGCAGCCCGAGCGGGACTATTAATGAGCAGTTCTTC,CASSPSGTINEQFF
-,TRBV10-2,TRBJ2-5,-,TGCGCCAGCAGTGACGATGGGGCCTTCCAAGAGACCCAGTACTTC,CASSDDGAFQETQYF
-,TRBV18,TRBJ2-1,-,TGTGCCAGCTCACCACCTAGCGTGTCACGCAATGAGCAGTTCTTC,CASSPPSVSRNEQFF
-,TRBV6-4,TRBJ1-1,TRBD1,TGTGCCAGCAGTGTCTCAGGGGGCGGCACTGAAGCTTTCTTT,CASSVSGGGTEAFF
-,TRBV27,TRBJ1-6,-,TGTGCCAGCCGACCTCACGGGGGGCAACCCCTCCACTTT,CASRPHGGQPLHF
-,TRBV11-2,TRBJ2-4,TRBD1,TGTGCCAGCAGCTTGATGACAGGGATAAACATTCAGTACTTC,CASSLMTGINIQYF
-,TRBV5-1,TRBJ2-5,-,TGCGCCAGCAGCTTGGAGACGGCGGGGCAAGAGACCCAGTACTTC,CASSLETAGQETQYF
-,TRBV7-6,TRBJ2-7,TRBD1,TGTGCCAGCAGCTTAGGCACAGGGGGCGTGCAGTACTTC,CASSLGTGGVQYF
-,TRBV29-1,TRBJ2-2,TRBD2,TGCAGCGTTCCCGGGACTAGGAGCCATACCGGGGAGCTGTTTTTT,CSVPGTRSHTGELFF
few,TRBV5-6,TRBJ2-5,TRBD2,TGTGCCAGCAGCTTGGTGGGGAGGGAAGAGACCCAGTACTTC,CASSLVGREETQYF
-,TRBV4-1,TRBJ2-7,TRBD1,TGCGCCAGCAGCCAAAACAGGGGGAGCCGCGACGAGCAGTACTTC,CASSQNRGSRDEQYF
-,TRBV24-1,TRBJ1-2,-,TGTGCCACCAGTGAGGGGAAACAGGGAAATGGCTACACCTTC,CATSEGKQGNGYTF
-,TRBV1,TRBJ2-2,-,TGCACCAGCAGCCAAGGGGGGTTAGCGGGAGACCCGAACACCGGGGAGCTGTTTTTT,CTSSQGGLAGDPNTGELFF
-,TRBV24-1,TRBJ2-1,-,TGTGCCACCAGTGATTCTCTAGGGAGCTCGGGTACCTACAATGAGCAGTTCTTC,CATSDSLGSSGTYNEQFF
-,TRBV7-9,TRBJ2-7,-,TGTGCCAGCAGGCAAGGACAGTTTTCCGAGCAGTACTTC,CASRQGQFSEQYF
-,TRBV2,TRBJ1-5,-,TGTGCCAGCAGTGCACTACTGACGGTGTACCCTCAGCATTTT,CASSALLTVYPQHF
-,TRBV28,TRBJ1-2,-,TGTGCCAGCAGTTTATCCTCAGGGGCGGGTGGCTACACCTTC,CASSLSSGAGGYTF
-,TRBV5-5,TRBJ2-7,TRBD2,TGTGCCAGCACACTAGCGGGAGGGCGGAATACCTACGAGCAGTACTTC,CASTLAGGRNTYEQYF
-,TRBV9,TRBJ2-2,TRBD2,TGTGCCAGCAGCGCTGGACTAGCGGGGCTCACCGGGGAGCTGTTTTTT,CASSAGLAGLTGELFF
-,TRBV28,TRBJ2-3,-,TGTGCCATCATAGACAGTTCCCGGGATACGCAGTATTTT,CAIIDSSRDTQYF
-,TRBV24-1,TRBJ2-3,TRBD1,TGTGCCACCTCTACTCGTCCGGGACAGGGTCTAAATACGCAGTATTTT,CATSTRPGQGLNTQYF
-,TRBV11-2,TRBJ1-6,-,TGTGCCAGTAAGACGGGACAATATAATTCACCCCTCCACTTT,CASKTGQYNSPLHF
once,TRBV19,TRBJ2-3,-,TGTGCCAGTAGTCCATCCCGGGATACGCAGTATTTT,CASSPSRDTQYF
-,TRBV29-1,TRBJ2-1,TRBD2,TGCAGCGTTCAGCGGGGGGACAATGAGCAGTTCTTC,CSVQRGDNEQFF
-,TRBV5-1,TRBJ2-1,TRBD2,TGCGCCAGCAGCTTGGCAGCTAGCGGATACAATGAGCAGTTCTTC,CASSLAASGYNEQFF
-,TRBV28,TRBJ1-2,TRBD1,TGTGCCAGCAGAATCCCGACAGGGGGCGCAAGATATGGCTACACCTTC,CASRIPTGGARYGYTF
-,TRBV7-9,TRBJ2-5,TRBD2,TGTGCCAGCAGCTTATTTGGACTAGCGGAGACCCAGTACTTC,CASSLFGLAETQYF
-,TRBV2,TRBJ2-5,TRBD1,TGTGCCAGCAGTGGTTCCAGGGGGCGTCAAGAGACCCAGTACTTC,CASSGSRGRQETQYF
-,TRBV7-2,TRBJ2-7,TRBD1,TGTGCCAGCACCCAGCAGGGGGCGAGGGAGCAGTACTTC,CASTQQGAREQYF
-,TRBV10-3,TRBJ1-1,-,TGTGCCATCAGTGGAGGGCAGAAGAACACTGAAGCTTTCTTT,CAISGGQKNTEAFF
-,TRBV24-1,TRBJ1-3,-,TGTGCCACCAGAGGTTCAGGGGTATCAGACACCATATATTTT,CATRGSGVSDTIYF
-,TRBV5-5,TRBJ2-3,TRBD2,TGTGCCAGCAGCTTGGGGACTAGCGGGAGTTTAGATACGCAGTATTTT,CASSLGTSGSLDTQYF
-,TRBV27,TRBJ1-4,TRBD1,TGTGCCAGCAGTTTACAGGGGGCCGGAGAAAAACTGTTTTTT,CASSLQGAGEKLFF
many,TRBV5-1,TRBJ2-2,-,TGCGCCAGCAGCCCTACCACGGGGACCGGGGAGCTGTTTTTT,CASSPTTGTGELFF
-,TRBV18,TRBJ2-1,-,TGTGCCAGCTCACCACCTCCCAGGGGAGGGACCTACAATGAGCAGTTCTTC,CASSPPPRGGTYNEQFF
-,TRBV5-1,TRBJ2-3,TRBD2,TGCGCCAGCAGTTTGACTAGCGGGAGTCCTTCAGCAGATACGCAGTATTTT,CASSLTSGSPSADTQYF
-,TRBV5-1,TRBJ2-5,TRBD2,TGCGCCAGCGACCCCGGGACTAGCGGGACGGAGACCCAGTACTTC,CASDPGTSGTETQYF
once,TRBV2,TRBJ1-5,TRBD1,TGTGCCAGCAGGACAGGGGGCGGACAGCCCCAGCATTTT,CASRTGGGQPQHF
-,TRBV18,TRBJ2-1,TRBD1,TGTGCCAGTTCCCTAACAGGGGGAAATAGCAATGAGCAGTTCTTC,CASSLTGGNSNEQFF
-,TRBV4-1,TRBJ2-2,-,TGCGCCAGCAGGCTGGGGGCGCTGAACACCGGGGAGCTGTTTTTT,CASRLGALNTGELFF
few,TRBV28,TRBJ1-6,-,TGTGCCAGCAGTTCTTTCTTGGGCAGCCGTTCACCCCTCCACTTT,CASSSFLGSRSPLHF
-,TRBV25-1,TRBJ2-7,-,TGTGCCAGCAGTGAATTGTGGCAGGCCAACGAGCAGTACTTC,CASSELWQANEQYF
-,TRBV4-2,TRBJ1-1,TRBD1,TGTGCCAGCAGCCAAGCGGACAGGGGGAGTACTGAAGCTTTCTTT,CASSQADRGSTEAFF
-,TRBV12-3/TRBV12-4,TRBJ1-1,-,TGTGCCAGCTACGCGACAGGAGGTACTGAAGCTTTCTTT,CASYATGGTEAFF
-,TRBV4-1,TRBJ1-4,-,TGCGCCAGCTCCTCAAGGGACTGGTGGGAAAAACTGTTTTTT,CASSSRDWWEKLFF
-,TRBV18,TRBJ2-4,TRBD1,TGTGCCAGCTCCGGAAGGAGACAGGGAGTGCTAGCCAAAAACATTCAGTACTTC,CASSGRRQGVLAKNIQYF
-,TRBV10-2,TRBJ2-5,TRBD2,TGCGCCAGCAGCGAGGGACCGCTAGCGGGAGGGAACCAAGAGACCCAGTACTTC,CASSEGPLAGGNQETQYF
-,TRBV13,TRBJ1-4,-,TGTGCCAGCAGATACAGTAATGAAAAACTGTTTTTT,CASRYSNEKLFF